A selection of T cell receptor beta chains follows, all from one sample in a study of T cell changes during pregnancy in multiple sclerosis. Clones were read by immunoSEQ multiplex PCR, and TCRdb kept only the in-frame ones, dropping some. The sample holds some 57,000 clones, just under 90% seen once. Sequenced material: peripheral blood, taken in the first trimester of pregnancy. The source is a female donor in good health, enrolled as a control in a pregnancy study. CDR3s include the opening cysteine and the closing phenylalanine or tryptophan. D genes are given only for firm matches. Size is omitted from some rows. Given values are once, few, many or a class for expanded clones.

-,TRBJ1-1,-,TRBV4-3,TGCGCCAGCAGCCAAGGCGTGGTGAACACTGAAGCTTTCTTT,CASSQGVVNTEAFF
TRBD1,TRBJ1-2,-,TRBV27,TGTGCCAGCAGGGCGGGACAGGCCTTAAGCTATGGCTACACCTTC,CASRAGQALSYGYTF
-,TRBJ1-5,-,TRBV7-2,TGTGCCAGCAGCTTAGATGCAGGAGGGAGCAATCAGCCCCAGCATTTT,CASSLDAGGSNQPQHF
-,TRBJ1-1,-,TRBV25-1,TGTGCCAGCCGACAGGCGAACACTGAAGCTTTCTTT,CASRQANTEAFF
TRBD1,TRBJ1-1,few,TRBV20-1,TGCAGTGCTGCCAGGGGGCCGGCCGCTTTCTTT,CSAARGPAAFF
TRBD1,TRBJ1-3,once,TRBV5-1,TGCGCCAGCAGCGGAACAAACAGGGGGCCTGGAAACACCATATATTTT,CASSGTNRGPGNTIYF
TRBD1,TRBJ2-7,-,TRBV10-3,TGTGCCATCAGGGAACAGGGGGCGCGCTACGAGCAGTACTTC,CAIREQGARYEQYF
-,TRBJ1-1,-,TRBV27,TGTGCCAGCAGCCCGCGGGGGGCGACTGAAGCTTTCTTT,CASSPRGATEAFF
TRBD2,TRBJ2-3,-,TRBV10-2,TGCGCCAGCAGTGACGGGGGGCCAGCGGGAGGACGGGATACGCAGTATTTT,CASSDGGPAGGRDTQYF
TRBD2,TRBJ2-3,-,TRBV6-5,TGTGCCAGCAGTTCCCCAACTAGCGGGGTCATGGATACGCAGTATTTT,CASSSPTSGVMDTQYF
-,TRBJ1-5,few,TRBV7-9,TGTGCCAGCAGCCGCGGACAAGATCAGCCCCAGCATTTT,CASSRGQDQPQHF
-,TRBJ1-2,-,TRBV6-5,TGTGCCAGCAAAATACAGGGACCCGGGTATGGCTACACCTTC,CASKIQGPGYGYTF
TRBD2,TRBJ2-7,once,TRBV23-1,TGCGCCACATCCCAGGGGGCCAGGACTAGCGGGGGCCTCTCCTACGAGCAGTACTTC,CATSQGARTSGGLSYEQYF
-,TRBJ2-4,-,TRBV10-3,TGTGCCATCAGTGAAGGGGGGGGCGATGGCATTCAGTACTTC,CAISEGGGDGIQYF
-,TRBJ2-7,-,TRBV5-1,TGCGCCAGCAGACAGACAGCCTACGAGCAGTACTTC,CASRQTAYEQYF
-,TRBJ2-5,-,TRBV19,TGTGCCAGTAGTAGCGGGCAGTCTAGGGAGACCCAGTACTTC,CASSSGQSRETQYF
-,TRBJ2-7,-,TRBV7-2,TGTGCCAGCAGCTTAGTCTACTTGCGCGAGCAGTACTTC,CASSLVYLREQYF
-,TRBJ1-5,-,TRBV6-6,TGTGCCAGCAGAAGGCTCAGGGGTTTCAATCAGCCCCAGCATTTT,CASRRLRGFNQPQHF
-,TRBJ1-2,few,TRBV18,TGTGCCAGCTCACCTCAAAGGGGGGGCTACACCTTC,CASSPQRGGYTF
TRBD2,TRBJ2-2,-,TRBV4-3,TGCGCCAGCAGCCAAGAGGTCGGCGCGGGGGTACCCACCGGGGAGCTGTTTTTT,CASSQEVGAGVPTGELFF